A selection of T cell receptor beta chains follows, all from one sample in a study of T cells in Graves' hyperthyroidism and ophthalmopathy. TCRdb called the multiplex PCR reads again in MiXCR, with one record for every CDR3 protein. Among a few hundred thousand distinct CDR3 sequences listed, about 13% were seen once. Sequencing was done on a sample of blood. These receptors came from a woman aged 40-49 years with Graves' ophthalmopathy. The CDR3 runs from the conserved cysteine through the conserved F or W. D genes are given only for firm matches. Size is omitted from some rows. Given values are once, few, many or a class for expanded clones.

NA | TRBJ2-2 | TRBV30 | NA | CAWSTGAVTGELFF | TGTGCCTGGAGCACGGGAGCGGTCACCGGGGAGCTGTTTTTT
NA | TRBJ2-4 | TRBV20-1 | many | CSAADTAKNIQYF | TGCAGTGCTGCGGATACAGCCAAAAACATTCAGTACTTC
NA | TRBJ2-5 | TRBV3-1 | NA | CASSQDLGGETQYF | TGTGCCAGCAGCCAAGATCTCGGGGGTGAGACCCAGTACTTC
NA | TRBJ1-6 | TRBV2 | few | CASMVESSYNSPLHF | TGTGCCAGCATGGTGGAGAGCTCCTATAATTCACCCCTCCACTTT
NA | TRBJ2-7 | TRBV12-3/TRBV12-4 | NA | CASTRGPGGSYEQYF | TGTGCCAGCACCCGGGGCCCCGGCGGCTCCTACGAGCAGTACTTC
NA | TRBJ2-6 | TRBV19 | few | CASTSVRSSGANVLTF | TGTGCCAGTACGTCGGTCCGAAGCTCTGGGGCCAACGTCCTGACTTTC
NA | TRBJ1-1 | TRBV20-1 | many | CSASLTGGGAFF | TGCAGTGCTAGCCTCACGGGAGGGGGAGCTTTCTTT
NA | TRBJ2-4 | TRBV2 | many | CASRGLNIQYF | TGTGCCAGCAGGGGACTTAACATTCAGTACTTC
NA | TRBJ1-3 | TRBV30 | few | CAWSVGSYSGNTIYF | TGTGCCTGGAGTGTAGGGTCATACTCTGGAAACACCATATATTTT
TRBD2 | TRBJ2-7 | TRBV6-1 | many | CASNLWTSGSYEQYF | TGTGCCAGCAACTTATGGACTAGCGGGAGTTACGAGCAGTACTTC
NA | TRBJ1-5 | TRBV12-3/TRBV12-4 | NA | CASTKMEGQPQHF | TGTGCCAGCACCAAAATGGAAGGTCAGCCCCAGCATTTT
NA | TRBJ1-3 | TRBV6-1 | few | CASSELLLRRSGNTIYF | TGTGCCAGCAGTGAATTGTTGTTAAGACGCTCTGGAAACACCATATATTTT
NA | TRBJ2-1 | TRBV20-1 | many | CSARDWRDWNEQFF | TGCAGTGCTAGAGATTGGAGGGATTGGAATGAGCAGTTCTTC
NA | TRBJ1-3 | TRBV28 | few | CASSLQPHSGNTIYF | TGTGCCAGCAGTTTACAGCCCCACTCTGGAAACACCATATATTTT
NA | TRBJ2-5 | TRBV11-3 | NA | CASSLEGRAVQYF | TGTGCCAGCAGCTTAGAGGGCAGGGCTGTCCAGTACTTC
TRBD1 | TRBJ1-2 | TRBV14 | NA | CASSQEGGRDRHRTNYGYTF | TGTGCCAGCAGCCAAGAAGGCGGGAGGGACAGACACAGAACTAACTATGGCTACACCTTC
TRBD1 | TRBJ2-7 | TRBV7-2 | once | CASSLADRGYEQYF | TGTGCCAGCAGCTTAGCGGACAGGGGGTACGAGCAGTACTTC
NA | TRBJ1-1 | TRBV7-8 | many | CASSLSQRLGNTEAFF | TGTGCCAGCAGCTTATCCCAGCGACTTGGGAACACTGAAGCTTTCTTT
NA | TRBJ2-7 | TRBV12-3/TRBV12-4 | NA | CASTLDRQAYEQYF | TGTGCCAGCACCCTGGACAGACAGGCCTACGAGCAGTACTTC
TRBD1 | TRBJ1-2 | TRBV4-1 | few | CASSQLGGVVYGYTF | TGCGCCAGCAGCCAATTAGGGGGCGTTGTCTATGGCTACACCTTC
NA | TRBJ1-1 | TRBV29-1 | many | CSVPGIEAFF | TGCAGCGTTCCAGGGATTGAAGCTTTCTTT
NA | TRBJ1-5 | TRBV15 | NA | CATSRPGSQPQHF | TGTGCCACCAGCCGGCCAGGGAGTCAGCCCCAGCATTTT
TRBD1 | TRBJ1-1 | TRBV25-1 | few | CASSVQGGRAFF | TGTGCCAGCAGTGTACAGGGGGGGAGAGCTTTCTTT
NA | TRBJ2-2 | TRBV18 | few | CASSPLEGNTGELFF | TGTGCCAGCTCACCACTGGAGGGAAACACCGGGGAGCTGTTTTTT
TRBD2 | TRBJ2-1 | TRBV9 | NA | CASSARSGRGNEQFF | TGTGCCAGCAGCGCCCGTAGCGGGAGGGGCAATGAGCAGTTCTTC
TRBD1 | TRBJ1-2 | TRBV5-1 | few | CASSPLRDRGYGYTF | TGCGCCAGCAGCCCCCTCCGGGACAGGGGTTATGGCTACACCTTC
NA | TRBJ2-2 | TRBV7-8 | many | CASSPALRELFF | TGTGCCAGCAGCCCAGCCCTAAGGGAGCTGTTTTTT
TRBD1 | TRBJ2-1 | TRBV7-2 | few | CASSKQGSSYNEQFF | TGTGCCAGCAGTAAACAGGGGAGCTCCTACAATGAGCAGTTCTTC
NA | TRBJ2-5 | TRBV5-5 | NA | CASSLVTGNPQETQYF | TGTGCCAGCAGCTTGGTGACAGGCAACCCTCAAGAGACCCAGTACTTC
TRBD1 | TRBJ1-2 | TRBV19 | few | CASSSPSSPTGWSYGYTF | TGTGCCAGTAGTAGCCCCTCATCTCCGACAGGGTGGAGCTATGGCTACACCTTC
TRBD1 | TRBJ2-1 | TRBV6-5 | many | CASRGTGGGEQFF | TGTGCCAGCAGAGGGACAGGGGGCGGTGAGCAGTTCTTC
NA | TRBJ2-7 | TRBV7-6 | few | CASSLAREGEQYF | TGTGCCAGCAGCTTAGCGAGAGAGGGGGAGCAGTACTTC
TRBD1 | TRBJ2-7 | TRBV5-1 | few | CASSLVGTGVTYEQYF | TGCGCCAGCAGCTTGGTGGGGACAGGGGTGACCTACGAGCAGTACTTC
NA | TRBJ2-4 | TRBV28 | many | CASSLAGEAKNIQYF | TGTGCCAGCAGTTTAGCAGGGGAAGCCAAAAACATTCAGTACTTC
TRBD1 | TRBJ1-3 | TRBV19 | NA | CASSRLGTGLSGNTIYF | TGTGCCAGTAGCAGACTTGGGACAGGCCTCTCTGGAAACACCATATATTTT
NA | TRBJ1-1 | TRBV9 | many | CASSFGEGTEAFF | TGTGCCAGCAGCTTCGGGGAGGGCACTGAAGCTTTCTTT
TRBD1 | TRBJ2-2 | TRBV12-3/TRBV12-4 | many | CASSFLDRVIGELFF | TGTGCCAGCAGTTTCCTGGACAGGGTGATCGGGGAGCTGTTTTTT
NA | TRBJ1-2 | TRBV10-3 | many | CAISESTMGIGYGYTF | TGTGCCATCAGTGAGTCGACGATGGGTATCGGCTATGGCTACACCTTC
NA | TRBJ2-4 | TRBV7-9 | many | CASSGHGGFRNIQYF | TGTGCCAGCAGTGGACACGGAGGGTTTCGAAACATTCAGTACTTC
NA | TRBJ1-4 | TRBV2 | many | CARNRARNEKLFF | TGTGCCAGGAACAGGGCCCGAAATGAAAAACTGTTTTTT
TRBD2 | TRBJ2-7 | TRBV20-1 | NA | CSASGVSGRVYEQYF | TGCAGTGCTAGTGGGGTCAGCGGGAGGGTCTACGAGCAGTACTTC
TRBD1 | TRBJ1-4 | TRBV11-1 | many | CASTPGQGYEKLFF | TGTGCCAGTACACCGGGACAGGGGTATGAAAAACTGTTTTTT
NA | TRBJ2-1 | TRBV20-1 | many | CSALDRYSYNEQFF | TGCAGTGCCCTGGACCGCTACTCCTACAATGAGCAGTTCTTC
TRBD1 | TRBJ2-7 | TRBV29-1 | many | CSAWTGGGYEQYF | TGCAGCGCCTGGACAGGGGGAGGCTACGAGCAGTACTTC
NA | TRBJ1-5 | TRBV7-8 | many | CASSLDFWGTSNQPQHF | TGTGCCAGCAGCTTAGATTTTTGGGGCACTAGCAATCAGCCCCAGCATTTT
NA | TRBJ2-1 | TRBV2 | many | CATSESSYNEQFF | TGTGCCACCTCAGAGAGCTCCTACAATGAGCAGTTCTTC
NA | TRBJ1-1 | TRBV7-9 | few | CASSLGGYRTTEAFF | TGTGCCAGCAGCTTAGGGGGATACAGGACCACTGAAGCTTTCTTT
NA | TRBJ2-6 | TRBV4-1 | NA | CASSQGRIRTATSGANVLTF | TGCGCCAGCAGCCAAGGACGCATACGGACAGCTACCTCTGGGGCCAACGTCCTGACTTTC
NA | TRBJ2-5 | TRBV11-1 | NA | CASSRHQETQYF | TGTGCCAGCAGCCGCCACCAAGAGACCCAGTACTTC
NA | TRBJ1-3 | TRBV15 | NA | CATSSSSGNIYF | TGTGCCACCAGTTCGAGTAGCGGTAACATATATTTT
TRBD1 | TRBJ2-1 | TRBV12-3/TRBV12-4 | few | CASSFRTGQNEQFF | TGTGCCAGCAGTTTCCGGACAGGGCAAAATGAGCAGTTCTTC
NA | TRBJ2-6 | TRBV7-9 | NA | CASSFSGASGANVLTF | TGTGCCAGCAGCTTTTCAGGGGCCTCTGGGGCCAACGTCCTGACTTTC
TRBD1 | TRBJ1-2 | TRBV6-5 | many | CASSYQGANYGYTF | TGTGCCAGCAGTTACCAGGGGGCTAACTATGGCTACACCTTC